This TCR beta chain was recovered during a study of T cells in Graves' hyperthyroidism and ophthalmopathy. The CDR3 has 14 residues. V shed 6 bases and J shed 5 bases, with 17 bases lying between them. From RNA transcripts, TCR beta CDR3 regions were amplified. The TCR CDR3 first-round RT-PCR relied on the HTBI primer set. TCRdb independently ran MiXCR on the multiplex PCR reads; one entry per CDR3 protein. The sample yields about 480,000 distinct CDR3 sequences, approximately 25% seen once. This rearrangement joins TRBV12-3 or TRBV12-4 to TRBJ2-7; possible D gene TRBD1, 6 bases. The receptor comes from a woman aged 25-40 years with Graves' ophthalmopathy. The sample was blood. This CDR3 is CASSLRQGGNEQYF. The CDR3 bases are TGTGCCAGCAGCCTACGACAAGGGGGAAACGAGCAGTACTTC.